This TCR beta chain was retrieved from a study of blood T cells in healthy people across ages. In regard to this clonotype: Its antigen is not known.

Per individual sample, total RNA of at least 6 micrograms was extracted. With a J-beta primer mix and a sample-barcoded 5' primer, a second PCR ran about 6 to 11 cycles. The authors tagged each cDNA molecule using a template-switch adaptor with 12 random nucleotides. Each CDR3 protein is one row after TCRdb ran MiXCR on the 5' RACE reads. The repertoire holds 700,000 to 850,000 distinct CDR3 sequences, with about 55% as singletons. Findings and limits, study-wide: The study could not conclusively compare naive and antigen-experienced cells, given its unsorted PBMCs. With age, beta diversity per million T cells declined roughly linearly, significantly by approximately 40.

The receptor comes from a man older than 75 in good health. The sequencing sample was made of blood.

The CDR3, as DNA: TGTGCCAGCAGTTCCCCCGGGACAGGGGGCTCCTACGAGCAGTACTTC. Encoded protein: CASSSPGTGGSYEQYF. The chain joins TRBV25-1 to TRBJ2-7; 11 nucleotides match TRBD1. Germline CDR1 MGHDK, CDR2 SYGVNS. The CDR3 length is 16 residues. The J segment lost 0 bases and the V segment lost 5 bases, leaving 6 bases of the junction unmatched.